The 22 T cell receptor beta chains below all came from one sample that was sequenced in a study of control samples from healthy donors and cancer patients. This table comes from immunoSEQ multiplex PCR, and its TCRdb copy is limited to in-frame clones, with some not included. The sample has around 180,000 clones, just over 85% seen once. The sample consisted of blood. Every receptor here comes from a woman in her twenties or thirties in good health.

J is TRBJ2-7 and V is TRBV28; the D gene could be TRBD1 or TRBD2 (5 bases each). V lost 7 bases and J lost 1, with 17 bases in between. This CDR3 contains 15 residues. Germline-derived CDR1 and CDR2 are MDHEN and SYDVKM. CDR3 protein: CASTNPGAISYEQYF. The CDR3 nucleotides are TGTGCCAGCACCAATCCCGGGGCCATATCCTACGAGCAGTACTTC.

This clone was detected once. The chain couples TRBV11-2 to TRBJ2-5; tentatively, D is TRBD2 (8 bases). This CDR3 region has 16 residues. Germline V gene lookup returns CDR1 SGHAT and CDR2 FQNNGV. The V end was cut by 5 bases, the J end by 5 bases, with 21 bases between. The CDR3 loop reads CASSRGGAGGRETQYF. CDR3 nucleotide sequence: TGTGCCAGCAGCCGGGGGGGGGCAGGGGGGCGGGAGACCCAGTACTTC.

V gene TRBV19 combines with J gene TRBJ2-5; 11 bases are a match to TRBD1. This CDR3 contains 14 residues. V lost 5 bases to trimming and J lost 5 bases; unmatched junction nucleotides: 4. Germline CDR1 and CDR2: LNHDA and SQIVND (reference sequence). This chain's CDR3 is CASSRTGGGETQYF. Written as DNA, the CDR3 is TGTGCCAGTAGTCGGACAGGGGGCGGGGAGACCCAGTACTTC. The full variable domain, completed using reference TRBV19 and TRBJ2-5, is DGGITQSPKYLFRKEGQNVTLSCEQNLNHDAMYWYRQDPGQGLRLIYYSQIVNDFQKGDIAEGYSVSREKKESFPLTVTSAQKNPTAFYLCASSRTGGGETQYFGPGTRLLVL.

The chain combines TRBV18 with TRBJ2-7; TRBD1 matches at 8 bases. CDR3 size: 13 residues. V was pared by 3 bases and J by 2 bases, with 0 bases of the junction left unmatched. Germline V gene lookup returns CDR1 KGHSH and CDR2 LQKENI. The CDR3 region is CASSPDRAYEQYF. The CDR3 coding sequence is TGTGCCAGCTCACCGGACAGGGCCTACGAGCAGTACTTC.

CDR3 loop: CASSLEGAREQFF. CDR3 DNA sequence: TGTGCCAGCAGCTTAGAAGGGGCCCGGGAGCAGTTCTTC. This chain uses TRBV7-9 with TRBJ2-1, with TRBD1 as a possible D gene (5 bases). V gave up 1 base and J gave up 10 bases, with 11 bases separating them. CDR1 and CDR2 (germline): SEHNR, FQNEAQ (reference sequence). This CDR3 has 13 amino acids.

J is TRBJ1-6 and V is TRBV3-1 (or the pseudogene TRBV3-2), with 9 bases lining up with TRBD1. CDR3 length: 14 amino acids. Germline V gene lookup returns CDR1 LGHDT and CDR2 YNNKEL (reference sequence). The J segment lost 9 bases and the V segment lost 7 bases, leaving 7 bases of the junction unmatched. Here the CDR3 DNA reads TGTGCCAGCAATCTAGGACAGGGGAGTTCACCCCTCCACTTT. This encodes CASNLGQGSSPLHF.

V and J are TRBV11-2 and TRBJ1-3; 7 bases match TRBD1. V trimming: 5 bases; J trimming: 5 bases; junction bases outside the gene matches: 3. Germline V lookup: CDR1 SGHAT, CDR2 FQNNGV. This CDR3 has 13 residues. CDR3: CASSAGGRNTIYF. The CDR3 DNA sequence: TGTGCCAGCAGCGCAGGGGGACGAAACACCATATATTTT.

For this clone: The sample contains more than one DNA sequence encoding this CDR3. The chain has TRBV5-4 and TRBJ2-5; D remains unclear. Trimming left V 0 bases short and J 4 bases short, with 4 bases between. The germline V gene encodes CDR1 SGHNT and CDR2 YYREEE (reference sequence). The CDR3 loop spans 12 amino acids. CDR3 residues: CASSLVGETQYF. In nucleotides, the CDR3 is TGTGCCAGCAGCTTGGTGGGAGAGACCCAGTACTTC.

The chain employs TRBV19 and TRBJ1-6; D perhaps matches TRBD1 (5 bases). The V and J ends lost 6 bases and 8 bases respectively, with 26 bases between them. The CDR3 totals 18 residues. Germline CDR1 LNHDA, CDR2 SQIVND (reference sequence). CDR3 sequence (DNA): TGTGCCAGTAGCAAGTTTCATAAAAACCGGGACTGGGATTCACCCCTCCACTTT. As protein: CASSKFHKNRDWDSPLHF. The entire variable domain, with the rest obtained from reference TRBV19 and TRBJ1-6, is as follows: DGGITQSPKYLFRKEGQNVTLSCEQNLNHDAMYWYRQDPGQGLRLIYYSQIVNDFQKGDIAEGYSVSREKKESFPLTVTSAQKNPTAFYLCASSKFHKNRDWDSPLHFGNGTRLTVT.

This rearrangement joins TRBV28 to TRBJ2-2; 8 bases match TRBD2. Germline V CDR1 and CDR2: MDHEN, SYDVKM. This CDR3 is built from 13 residues. The CDR3 here is CASLAGNTGELFF. CDR3 coding DNA: TGTGCTTCCCTAGCGGGGAACACCGGGGAGCTGTTTTTT.

The CDR3 DNA follows: TGTGCCAGCACCCCTAGGCATAACACTGAAGCTTTCTTT. Encoded protein: CASTPRHNTEAFF. This chain connects TRBV12-3 or TRBV12-4 to TRBJ1-1; the D is unclear. Trimming pared 7 bases from V and 2 bases from J, leaving 11 bases between. The CDR3 is 13 amino acids.

The chain carries TRBV3-1 (or the pseudogene TRBV3-2) and TRBJ1-1; D gene unclear. Trimming shortened V by 2 bases and J by 4 bases, and 11 bases separated the two germline ends. The CDR3 runs to 14 residues. Germline V gene data show CDR1 as LGHDT and CDR2 as YNNKEL (reference sequence). In DNA, the CDR3 is TGTGCCAGCAGCCAACTTGACGGCTCCACTGAAGCTTTCTTT. This encodes CASSQLDGSTEAFF.

This clone occurred once. The V and J genes are TRBV5-6 and TRBJ2-2; D uncertain. CDR1 and CDR2 from the germline V gene are SGHDT and YYEEEE. The CDR3 is 15 residues long. Trimming stripped 5 bases from V and 6 bases from J, with 17 bases between. The chain's CDR3 is CASRDPFDGSGELFF. The DNA for the CDR3 is TGTGCCAGCAGAGATCCATTCGACGGATCCGGGGAGCTGTTTTTT.

The chain is built from TRBV28 and TRBJ2-7, with D possibly being TRBD1 or TRBD2 (5 bases each). Trimming removed 7 bases from V and 0 bases from J, with 16 bases in between. CDR1 is MDHEN, CDR2 SYDVKM, per germline. This CDR3 spans 15 amino acids. The CDR3 protein is CASIGPGASSYEQYF. The CDR3, as DNA: TGTGCCAGCATCGGACCCGGGGCTAGCTCCTACGAGCAGTACTTC.

About this clone: Other DNA sequences within the sample encode an identical CDR3. The rearrangement uses TRBV4-1 and TRBJ2-2; D gene uncertain. This CDR3 contains 14 residues. V lost 1 base to trimming and J lost 4 bases, with 7 bases between them. The germline CDR1 and CDR2 sequences are MGHRA and YSYEKL. The CDR3 loop reads CASSQVGGTGELFF. CDR3 coding DNA: TGCGCCAGCAGCCAAGTGGGCGGCACCGGGGAGCTGTTTTTT.

The chain is built from TRBV6-5 and TRBJ2-1; 16 nucleotides match TRBD2. The ends lost 4 bases at V and 8 bases at J; junction bases unmatched: 5. The CDR3 extends over 16 amino acids. The germline gives CDR1 MNHEY, CDR2 SVGAGI. The DNA for the CDR3 is TGTGCCAGCAGTTCGGGACTAGCGGGGGGGCGCTATGAGCAGTTCTTC. This translates into CASSSGLAGGRYEQFF.

J is TRBJ1-2 and V is TRBV7-9; D possibly corresponds to TRBD1 (5 bases). V was clipped by 2 bases and J by 6 bases, with 13 bases between them. CDR1 and CDR2 (germline): SEHNR, FQNEAQ (reference sequence). This CDR3 region has 14 residues. CDR3 sequence (DNA): TGTGCCAGCAGCTTATTGAGCAGGGTGAATGGCTACACCTTC. Translated: CASSLLSRVNGYTF. The full variable domain, with the rest looked up from reference TRBV7-9 and TRBJ1-2, is DTGVSQNPRHKITKRGQNVTFRCDPISEHNRLYWYRQTLGQGPEFLTYFQNEAQLEKSRLLSDRFSAERPKGSFSTLEIQRTEQGDSAMYLCASSLLSRVNGYTFGSGTRLTVV.

This clone was recorded a few times. The chain has TRBV6-1 and TRBJ1-5, with 8 bases identical to TRBD1. Germline values: CDR1 MNHNS, CDR2 SASEGT. V gave up 3 bases and J gave up 9 bases; unmatched junction bases: 4. This CDR3 is 13 amino acids long. The CDR3 nucleotides read TGTGCCAGCAGTGACAGGGGGCTTGGGCCCCAGCATTTT. Protein sequence: CASSDRGLGPQHF.

This clone was observed a few times. V and J are TRBV19 and TRBJ2-2; 7 bases fit TRBD2. V trimming: 3 bases; J trimming: 5 bases; junction bases outside the gene matches: 6. Germline loops: CDR1 LNHDA, CDR2 SQIVND (reference sequence). CDR3 length: 15 amino acids. The CDR3 loop is CASSIGLAETGELFF. DNA for the CDR3: TGTGCCAGTAGTATCGGGCTAGCGGAGACCGGGGAGCTGTTTTTT. Full variable domain (missing parts from reference TRBV19 and TRBJ2-2): DGGITQSPKYLFRKEGQNVTLSCEQNLNHDAMYWYRQDPGQGLRLIYYSQIVNDFQKGDIAEGYSVSREKKESFPLTVTSAQKNPTAFYLCASSIGLAETGELFFGEGSRLTVL.

The chain carries TRBV6-5 and TRBJ1-1; weak D call: TRBD1 (5 bases). CDR3 length: 14 amino acids. V lost 8 bases and J 4 bases, leaving 17 bases between the germline ends. Germline loops: CDR1 MNHEY, CDR2 SVGAGI. CDR3 nucleotides: TGTGCCAGCTCGGTTCGGGGGAAACTCACTGAAGCTTTCTTT. Translated: CASSVRGKLTEAFF.

The chain combines TRBV19 with TRBJ2-1, with 10 positions matching TRBD2. Germline loops: CDR1 LNHDA, CDR2 SQIVND (reference sequence). The CDR3 is made up of 17 amino acids. After removal of 7 bases from V and 0 bases from J, the junction contained 9 bases not matched to a gene. The chain's CDR3 is CASTPGLADLSYNEQFF. CDR3 DNA: TGTGCCAGTACCCCTGGACTAGCGGATCTCTCCTACAATGAGCAGTTCTTC.

A word on this clone: Sequence at one end of the junction differs from germline and may be a read error. The chain carries TRBV6-5 and TRBJ1-1; D unclear. CDR3 size: 11 residues. Germline CDR1 and CDR2: MNHEY and SVGAGI. The CDR3 region is CASSDSGRAFF. The CDR3 region has the DNA TGTGCCAGCAGTGACTCGGGTCGAGCTTTCTTT.